This TCR beta chain is from a study of blood T cell repertoires in COVID-19. Study overall: There were acute and convalescent COVID-19 samples, and they came from the United States, Italy and Spain. T cells, B-cell-depleted T cells, or PBMCs provided the cDNA or gDNA that served as material.

As handled by the study authors: Scientists estimated how many nucleated cells there were by amplifying reference gene primers. TCRdb's table, derived via immunoSEQ multiplex PCR, lists solely in-frame clones and lacks some. That table supplies the V and J calls and clone size; D and trimming were determined from the DNA. The repertoire includes approximately 72,000 clones, 70% to 90% of them detected once, and over 25% sits in the top ten. Specimen: peripheral blood. This TCR was sampled from a man in his fifties with acute or convalescent COVID-19.

The CDR3 region is CASSYRGITEAFF. CDR3 DNA sequence: TGTGCCAGCAGTTACAGGGGGATCACTGAAGCTTTCTTT. V usage is TRBV6-5 and J usage is TRBJ1-1, with D perhaps TRBD1 (6 bases). This CDR3 contains 13 residues. Germline V lookup: CDR1 MNHEY, CDR2 SVGAGI. V was pared by 2 bases and J by 4 bases, with 8 bases between.